This T cell receptor (beta chain) derives from a study of breast tumors, draining lymph nodes, adjacent tissues. Breast cancer patients provided tissue from their axillary draining lymph nodes. TCRdb reanalysed the multiplex PCR reads using MiXCR and keeps one entry per CDR3 protein. The sample includes about 140,000 distinct CDR3 sequences, 32% seen only once; the top ten take about 2.5%. The clonotype comes from a female donor with breast cancer. Some clones in this sample may be carry-over from other donors' samples. Sequencing input: axillary lymph node tissue.

For the CDR3, the DNA is TGTGCCAGCAGCCTAGAGGACACGGAGTACGGCTACACCTTC. Residues: CASSLEDTEYGYTF. The genes are TRBV5-8 and TRBJ1-2, with D possibly TRBD1 on 5 matching bases. The CDR3 spans 14 residues. Trimming stripped 4 bases from V and 8 bases from J, with 18 bases between. The germline V gene has CDR1 SGHTS and CDR2 YDEGEE.